Each of the 16 T cell receptor beta chains below was sequenced from the same sample in a study of blood T cells in healthy people across ages (dated by TCRdb to between 2014 and 2017). Receptors were amplified or captured by 5' RACE. This sample was sequenced with an Illumina HiSeq 2500. The second PCR ran for about 6 to 12 cycles and used a J-beta primer mix along with a sample-barcoded 5' primer. The public reads were reanalyzed by TCRdb: fastp trimming at Q25, MiXCR alignment, in-frame beta chains only. One record per CDR3 amino acid sequence lists the most common genes and DNA. This sample gives about 500,000 distinct CDR3 sequences in total; approximately 25% of them show up just once. The ten largest make up 8.5% to 9.5% of the sample. These data are also associated with another study on T cells of mothers and their children.

Sequenced material: blood. The source is a boy younger than 18 in good health.

This clonotype occurred a few times. The CDR3 DNA reads TGTGCCAGCAGTTACTACAGGGACACTGAAGCTTTCTTT. Its protein product is CASSYYRDTEAFF. This chain uses TRBV6-2 or TRBV6-3 with TRBJ1-1; a possible D gene is TRBD1 (6 bases). The CDR3 length is 13 residues. Trimming pared 1 base from V and 3 bases from J, leaving 6 bases between. In germline, CDR1 is MNHEY, CDR2 SVGEGT.

The rearrangement uses TRBV5-1 and TRBJ1-1, with D perhaps TRBD1 (5 bases). V lost 3 bases, J lost 0 bases, and 12 bases lay in between. The CDR3 length is 15 residues. Per the germline V gene, CDR1 is SGHRS and CDR2 is YFSETQ. The CDR3 sequence: CASSSGTPMNTEAFF. In DNA, the CDR3 is TGCGCCAGCAGCTCCGGGACCCCTATGAACACTGAAGCTTTCTTT.

This clonotype was picked up a small number of times. The chain has TRBV19 and TRBJ2-2, with TRBD2 as a possible D gene (6 bases). The ends were cut back, 3 bases at V and 2 bases at J, with 10 bases in the middle. The CDR3 contains 15 residues. CDR1 is LNHDA, CDR2 SQIVND, per germline (reference sequence). In DNA form, the CDR3 reads TGTGCCAGTAGTATTATTAGCGGAAACACCGGGGAGCTGTTTTTT. Translated: CASSIISGNTGELFF.

As concerns this clonotype: The junction and the germline gene differ at one end; a read error may be behind it. The chain is built from TRBV7-2 and TRBJ2-3; D is uncertain. CDR1 and CDR2 from the germline V gene are SGHTA and FQGNSA. This CDR3 region has 15 residues. The CDR3 sequence is CASSLVTVGADMQYF. Written as DNA, the CDR3 is TGTGCCAGCAGCTTAGTAACAGTTGGCGCAGATATGCAGTATTTT.

This clonotype was detected ten times or more. CDR3 DNA: TGTGCCAGCAGTTCCCGACAGGGGGCCTCTGAAGCTTTCTTT. Protein sequence: CASSSRQGASEAFF. The rearrangement links TRBV6-5 to TRBJ1-1, with 10 bases matching TRBD1. Germline V gives CDR1 MNHEY, CDR2 SVGAGI. There are 14 residues in the CDR3. J was trimmed by 6 bases and V by 4 bases; bases with no gene match: 5.

The CDR3 coding sequence is TGTGCCAGCAGCTTAGCCTTGACCCGTACCTACGAGCAGTACTTC. Amino acids: CASSLALTRTYEQYF. The chain has TRBV7-9 and TRBJ2-1; D remains unclear. The DNA end is more similar to TRBJ2-7, so the J call may be wrong. Germline assignment: CDR1 SEHNR and CDR2 FQNEAQ (reference sequence). The CDR3 runs to 15 residues.

This chain connects TRBV12-3 or TRBV12-4 to TRBJ2-3, with TRBD2 matching 12 bases. V shed 4 bases and J 7 bases; nucleotides not matched to a gene: 3. The CDR3 has 14 residues. CDR3 sequence reads: CASSSGTSGHTQYF. The CDR3 nucleotides are TGTGCCAGCAGTTCCGGGACTAGCGGGCATACGCAGTATTTT.

This clonotype was seen only a few times. The chain carries TRBV24-1 and TRBJ2-2; D unresolved. Germline CDR1 and CDR2: KGHDR and SFDVKD. V was shortened by 5 bases and J by 0 bases, with 9 bases between the two germline ends. The CDR3 is made up of 15 amino acids. For the CDR3, the DNA is TGTGCCACCAGTGTGTCCCCGGCGAACACCGGGGAGCTGTTTTTT. It yields the protein CATSVSPANTGELFF.

The gene calls are TRBV6-5 and TRBJ2-5; TRBD2 matches 10 bases. Germline V lookup: CDR1 MNHEY, CDR2 SVGAGI. CDR3 length equals 18 residues. J was trimmed by 8 bases and V by 0 bases; bases with no gene match: 15. The CDR3 sequence is CASSYSRQGSGGSATQYF. In DNA form, the CDR3 reads TGTGCCAGCAGTTACTCCCGGCAGGGTAGCGGGGGGTCAGCAACCCAGTACTTC.

This clonotype was counted many times. The V gene is TRBV4-3, the J gene TRBJ2-5; TRBD1 matches at 7 bases. Germline V CDR1 and CDR2: LGHNA, YSLEER. Trimming cost V 4 bases and J 2 bases; bases outside gene matches: 4. CDR3 size: 14 residues. The CDR3 sequence is CASSPSQGQETQYF. The CDR3, as DNA: TGCGCCAGCAGCCCATCACAGGGGCAAGAGACCCAGTACTTC.

The sample holds a few counts of this clonotype. The chain carries TRBV7-3 and TRBJ2-1, with D perhaps TRBD2 (5 bases). V was trimmed by 5 bases and J by 0 bases, leaving 14 bases between them. Germline loops: CDR1 SGHTA, CDR2 FQGTGA. This CDR3 region has 16 residues. CDR3 loop: CASSQGLVRSYNEQFF. The CDR3 bases are TGTGCCAGCAGCCAAGGACTGGTCCGCTCCTACAATGAGCAGTTCTTC.

This chain links TRBV3-1 with TRBJ2-7, with D possibly matching TRBD2 (5 bases). This CDR3 spans 17 amino acids. V was shortened by 0 bases and J by 0 bases, with 15 bases between the two germline ends. Per germline, CDR1 LGHDT and CDR2 YNNKEL (reference sequence). The CDR3 DNA sequence: TGTGCCAGCAGCCAAGAAGCGGCGGCCGTTACCTCCTACGAGCAGTACTTC. The encoded protein is CASSQEAAAVTSYEQYF.

This clonotype was picked up a small number of times. The chain uses TRBV28 and TRBJ2-5; D perhaps matches TRBD1 (7 bases). V was clipped by 6 bases and J by 2 bases, with 16 bases between them. Germline lookup yields CDR1 MDHEN and CDR2 SYDVKM. The CDR3 loop spans 15 amino acids. For the CDR3, the DNA is TGTGCCAGCAGACGTACAGGGGAGGCTCAAGAGACCCAGTACTTC. It translates to CASRRTGEAQETQYF. The full variable domain, with the rest looked up from reference TRBV28 and TRBJ2-5, is DVKVTQSSRYLVKRTGEKVFLECVQDMDHENMFWYRQDPGLGLRLIYFSYDVKMKEKGDIPEGYSVSREKKERFSLILESASTNQTSMYLCASRRTGEAQETQYFGPGTRLLVL.

The chain combines TRBV7-6 with TRBJ1-2, with D unresolved. Germline-derived CDR1 and CDR2 are SGHVS and FNYEAQ. The V gene lost 5 bases and the J gene lost 4 bases, with 14 bases spanning the gap. The length of the CDR3 is 14 residues. The CDR3 spells CASSLDPGSYGYTF. Written as DNA, the CDR3 is TGTGCCAGCAGCCTGGACCCCGGATCCTATGGCTACACCTTC.

The chain carries TRBV7-6 and TRBJ2-7; D perhaps matches TRBD1 (7 bases). Germline CDR1 reads SGHVS; CDR2 reads FNYEAQ. CDR3 length equals 15 residues. Trimming removed 3 bases at V and 6 bases at J, with 18 bases between. This chain's CDR3 is CASSFSPLQGGEQYF. CDR3 sequence (DNA): TGTGCCAGCAGCTTCTCGCCCCTTCAGGGGGGCGAGCAGTACTTC.

This clonotype occurred a few times. The rearrangement links TRBV7-8 to TRBJ2-3, with unresolved D. Germline values: CDR1 SGHVS, CDR2 FQNEAQ. V gave up 1 base and J gave up 1 base, with 6 bases separating them. The CDR3 sequence is 14 residues long. The DNA for the CDR3 is TGTGCCAGCAGCTTAGTCGTGGGCACAGATACGCAGTATTTT. Protein: CASSLVVGTDTQYF. The complete variable domain, with remaining parts taken from reference TRBV7-8 and TRBJ2-3, reads GAGVSQSPRYKVAKRGQDVALRCDPISGHVSLFWYQQALGQGPEFLTYFQNEAQLDKSGLPSDRFFAERPEGSVSTLKIQRTQQEDSAVYLCASSLVVGTDTQYFGPGTRLTVL.